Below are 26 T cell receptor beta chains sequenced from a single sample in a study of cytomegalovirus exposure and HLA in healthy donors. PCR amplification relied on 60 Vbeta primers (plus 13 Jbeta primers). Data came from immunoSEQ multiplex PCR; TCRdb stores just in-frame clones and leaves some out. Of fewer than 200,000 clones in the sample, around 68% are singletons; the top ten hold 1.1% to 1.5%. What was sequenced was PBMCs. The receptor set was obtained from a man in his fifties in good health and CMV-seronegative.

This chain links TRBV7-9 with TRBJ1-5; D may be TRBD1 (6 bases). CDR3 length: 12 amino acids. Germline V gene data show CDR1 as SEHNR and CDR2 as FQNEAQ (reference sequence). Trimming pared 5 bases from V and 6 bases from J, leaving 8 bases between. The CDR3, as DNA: TGTGCCAGCAGCCCACAGGGTCAGCCCCAGCATTTT. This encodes CASSPQGQPQHF.

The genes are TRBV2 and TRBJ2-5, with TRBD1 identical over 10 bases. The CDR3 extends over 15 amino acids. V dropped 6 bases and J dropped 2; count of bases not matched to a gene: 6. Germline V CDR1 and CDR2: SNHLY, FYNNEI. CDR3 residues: CASRSTGGDQETQYF. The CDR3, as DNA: TGTGCCAGCAGATCGACAGGGGGCGATCAAGAGACCCAGTACTTC.

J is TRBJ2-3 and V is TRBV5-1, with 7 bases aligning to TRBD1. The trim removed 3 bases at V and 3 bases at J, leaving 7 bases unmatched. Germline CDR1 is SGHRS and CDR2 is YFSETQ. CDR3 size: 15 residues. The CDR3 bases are TGCGCCAGCAGCTACTACAGGGGAAAGACAGATACGCAGTATTTT. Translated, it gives CASSYYRGKTDTQYF.

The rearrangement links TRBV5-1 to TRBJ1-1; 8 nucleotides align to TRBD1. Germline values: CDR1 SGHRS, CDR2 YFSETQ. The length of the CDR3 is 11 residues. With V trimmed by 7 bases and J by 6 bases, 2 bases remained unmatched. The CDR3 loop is CASGTGAEAFF. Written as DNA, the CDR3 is TGCGCCAGCGGGACAGGCGCTGAAGCTTTCTTT.

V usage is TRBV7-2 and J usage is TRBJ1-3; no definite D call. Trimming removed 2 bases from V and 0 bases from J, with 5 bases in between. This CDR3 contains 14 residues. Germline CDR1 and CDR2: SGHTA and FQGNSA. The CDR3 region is CASSLTSSGNTIYF. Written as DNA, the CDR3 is TGTGCCAGCAGCTTAACGAGCTCTGGAAACACCATATATTTT.

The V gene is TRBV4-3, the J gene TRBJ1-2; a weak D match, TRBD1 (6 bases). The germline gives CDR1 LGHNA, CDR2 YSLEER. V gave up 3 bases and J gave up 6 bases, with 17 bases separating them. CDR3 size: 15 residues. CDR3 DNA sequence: TGCGCCAGCAGCCATGATTTCGGGGGGGGCGATGGCTACACCTTC. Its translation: CASSHDFGGGDGYTF.

For the CDR3, the DNA is TGTGCCAGCAGCCCGAGGACAGAAAGGTACGAGCAGTACTTC. Translated, it gives CASSPRTERYEQYF. The chain has TRBV4-2 and TRBJ2-7; the D gene is possibly TRBD1 (6 bases). Trimming left V 4 bases short and J 4 bases short, with 14 bases between. The CDR3 totals 14 residues. Germline lookup yields CDR1 LGHNA and CDR2 YNFKEQ.

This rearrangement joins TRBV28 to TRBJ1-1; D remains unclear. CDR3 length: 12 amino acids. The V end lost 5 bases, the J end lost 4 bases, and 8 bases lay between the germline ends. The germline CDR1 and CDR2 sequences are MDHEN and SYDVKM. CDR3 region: CASSPQFTEAFF. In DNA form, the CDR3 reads TGTGCCAGCAGTCCACAGTTCACTGAAGCTTTCTTT. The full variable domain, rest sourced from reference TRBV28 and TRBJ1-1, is DVKVTQSSRYLVKRTGEKVFLECVQDMDHENMFWYRQDPGLGLRLIYFSYDVKMKEKGDIPEGYSVSREKKERFSLILESASTNQTSMYLCASSPQFTEAFFGQGTRLTVV.

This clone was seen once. CDR3 residues: CASSLISGGTDTQYF. The CDR3, as DNA: TGTGCCAGCAGTTTGATTAGCGGGGGGACAGATACGCAGTATTTT. The rearrangement joins TRBV27 to TRBJ2-3; TRBD2 agrees at 10 bases. Germline lookup yields CDR1 MNHEY and CDR2 SMNVEV (reference sequence). CDR3 length: 15 amino acids. V shed 3 bases, J shed 3 bases, and the junction held 3 bases outside the gene matches.

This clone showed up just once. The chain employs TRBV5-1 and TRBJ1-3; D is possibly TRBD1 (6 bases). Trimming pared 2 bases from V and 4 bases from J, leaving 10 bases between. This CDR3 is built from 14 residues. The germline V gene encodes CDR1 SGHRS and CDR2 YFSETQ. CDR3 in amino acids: CASSLGGTGNTIYF. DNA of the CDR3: TGCGCCAGCAGCTTAGGGGGTACCGGAAACACCATATATTTT.

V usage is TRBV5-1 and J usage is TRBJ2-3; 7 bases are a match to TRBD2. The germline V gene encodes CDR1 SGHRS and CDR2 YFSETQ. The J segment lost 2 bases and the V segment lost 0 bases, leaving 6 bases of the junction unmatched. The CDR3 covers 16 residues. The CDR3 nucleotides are TGCGCCAGCAGCTTGGCCGAAGCGGGGTACACAGATACGCAGTATTTT. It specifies CASSLAEAGYTDTQYF.

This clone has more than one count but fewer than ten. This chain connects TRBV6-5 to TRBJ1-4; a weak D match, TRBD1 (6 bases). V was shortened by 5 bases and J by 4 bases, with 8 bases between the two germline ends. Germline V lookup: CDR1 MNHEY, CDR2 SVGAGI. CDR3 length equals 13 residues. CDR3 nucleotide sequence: TGTGCCAGCAGTCTACAGGGTAATGAAAAACTGTTTTTT. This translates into CASSLQGNEKLFF.

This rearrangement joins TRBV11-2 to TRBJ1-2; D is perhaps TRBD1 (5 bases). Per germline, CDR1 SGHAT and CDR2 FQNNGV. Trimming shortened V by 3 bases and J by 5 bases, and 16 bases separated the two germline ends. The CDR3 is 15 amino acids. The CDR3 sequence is CASSFLGASGYGYTF. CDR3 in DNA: TGTGCCAGCAGCTTCCTAGGCGCCTCAGGGTATGGCTACACCTTC.

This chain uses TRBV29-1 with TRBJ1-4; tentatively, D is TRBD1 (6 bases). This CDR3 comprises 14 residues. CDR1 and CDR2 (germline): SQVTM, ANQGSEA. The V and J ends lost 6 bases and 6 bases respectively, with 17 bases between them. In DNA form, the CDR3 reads TGCAGCGTCTTACAGGGTTGGTCCCATGAAAAACTGTTTTTT. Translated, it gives CSVLQGWSHEKLFF.

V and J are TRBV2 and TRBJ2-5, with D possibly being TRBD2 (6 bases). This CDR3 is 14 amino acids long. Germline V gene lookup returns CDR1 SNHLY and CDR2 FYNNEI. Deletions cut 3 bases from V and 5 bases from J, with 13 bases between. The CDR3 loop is CASSDWGVSETQYF. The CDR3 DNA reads TGTGCCAGCAGTGATTGGGGGGTTTCGGAGACCCAGTACTTC.

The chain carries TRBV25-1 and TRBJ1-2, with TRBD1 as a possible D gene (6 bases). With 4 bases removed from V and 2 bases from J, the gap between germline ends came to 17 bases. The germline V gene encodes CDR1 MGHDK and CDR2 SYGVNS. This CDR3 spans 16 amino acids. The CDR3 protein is CASSGLGQFPNYGYTF. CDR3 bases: TGTGCCAGCAGTGGCCTAGGACAGTTTCCCAACTATGGCTACACCTTC.

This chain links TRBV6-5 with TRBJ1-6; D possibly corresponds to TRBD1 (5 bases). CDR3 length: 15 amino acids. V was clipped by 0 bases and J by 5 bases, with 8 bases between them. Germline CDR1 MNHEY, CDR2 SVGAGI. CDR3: CASSYSSRDNSPLHF. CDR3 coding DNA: TGTGCCAGCAGTTACTCGTCCAGGGATAATTCACCCCTCCACTTT.

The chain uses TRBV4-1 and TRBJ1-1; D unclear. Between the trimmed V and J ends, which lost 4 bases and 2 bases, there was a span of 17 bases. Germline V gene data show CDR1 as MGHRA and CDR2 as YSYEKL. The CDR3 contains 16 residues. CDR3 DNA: TGCGCCAGCAGCCCGCTGTCTAGCCGCCAAAACACTGAAGCTTTCTTT. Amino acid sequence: CASSPLSSRQNTEAFF.

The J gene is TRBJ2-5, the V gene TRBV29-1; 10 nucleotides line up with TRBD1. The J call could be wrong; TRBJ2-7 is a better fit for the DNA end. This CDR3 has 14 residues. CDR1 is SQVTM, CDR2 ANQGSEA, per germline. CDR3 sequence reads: CSVEAIDRGREQYF. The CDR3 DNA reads TGCAGCGTTGAAGCGATCGACAGGGGGCGCGAGCAGTACTTC.

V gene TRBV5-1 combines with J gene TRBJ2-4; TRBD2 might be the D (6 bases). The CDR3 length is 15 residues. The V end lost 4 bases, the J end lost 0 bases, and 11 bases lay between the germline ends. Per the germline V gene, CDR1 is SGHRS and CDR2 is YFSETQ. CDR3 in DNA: TGCGCCAGCAGCGCGGGACTTTTAGCCAAAAACATTCAGTACTTC. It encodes CASSAGLLAKNIQYF.

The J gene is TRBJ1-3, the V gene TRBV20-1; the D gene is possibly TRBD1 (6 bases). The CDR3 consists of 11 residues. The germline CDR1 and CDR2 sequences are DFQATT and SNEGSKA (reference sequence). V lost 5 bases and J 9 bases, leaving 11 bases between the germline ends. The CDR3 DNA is TGCAGTGCTGCAGGGGATGTCACCATATATTTT. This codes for CSAAGDVTIYF.

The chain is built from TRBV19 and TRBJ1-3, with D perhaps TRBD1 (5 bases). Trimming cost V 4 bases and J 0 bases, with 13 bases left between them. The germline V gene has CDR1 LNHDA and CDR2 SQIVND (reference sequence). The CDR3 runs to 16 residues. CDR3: CASSTPRGGSGNTIYF. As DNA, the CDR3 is TGTGCCAGTAGTACCCCCCGGGGGGGCTCTGGAAACACCATATATTTT.

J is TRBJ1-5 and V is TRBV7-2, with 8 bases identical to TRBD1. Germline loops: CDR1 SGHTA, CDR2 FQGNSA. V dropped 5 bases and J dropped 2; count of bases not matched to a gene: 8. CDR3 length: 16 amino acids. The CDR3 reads CASSPWTGNGNQPQHF. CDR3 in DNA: TGTGCCAGCAGCCCGTGGACAGGGAACGGCAATCAGCCCCAGCATTTT.

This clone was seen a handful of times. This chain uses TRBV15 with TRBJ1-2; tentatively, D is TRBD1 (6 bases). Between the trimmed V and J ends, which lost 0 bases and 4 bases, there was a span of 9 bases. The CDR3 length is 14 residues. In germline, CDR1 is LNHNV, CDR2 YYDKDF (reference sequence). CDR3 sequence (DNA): TGTGCCACCAGCAGAGACCGGGACATCTATGGCTACACCTTC. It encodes CATSRDRDIYGYTF.

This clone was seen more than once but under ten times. The CDR3 is CASSLAGTRLDEQFF. The DNA for the CDR3 is TGTGCCAGCAGCTTGGCCGGGACTCGCCTCGATGAGCAGTTCTTC. The chain recombines TRBV7-9 with TRBJ2-1; D is possibly TRBD2 (6 bases). Trimming cost V 3 bases and J 8 bases, with 17 bases left between them. The CDR3 sequence is 15 residues long. From germline, CDR1 is SEHNR and CDR2 FQNEAQ (reference sequence). The whole variable domain, filled in from reference TRBV7-9 and TRBJ2-1, reads DTGVSQNPRHKITKRGQNVTFRCDPISEHNRLYWYRQTLGQGPEFLTYFQNEAQLEKSRLLSDRFSAERPKGSFSTLEIQRTEQGDSAMYLCASSLAGTRLDEQFFGPGTRLTVL.

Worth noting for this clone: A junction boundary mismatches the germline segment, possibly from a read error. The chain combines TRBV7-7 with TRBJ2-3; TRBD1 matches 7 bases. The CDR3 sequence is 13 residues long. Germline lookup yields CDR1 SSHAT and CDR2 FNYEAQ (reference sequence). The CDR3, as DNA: TGTGCTAGCAGCTCAGGGGGTGGGGATACGCAGTATTTT. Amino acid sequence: CASSSGGGDTQYF. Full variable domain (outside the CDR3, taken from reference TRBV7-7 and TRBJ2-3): GAGVSQSPRYKVTKRGQDVTLRCDPISSHATLYWYQQALGQGPEFLTYFNYEAQPDKSGLPSDRFSAERPEGSISTLTIQRTEQRDSAMYRCASSSGGGDTQYFGPGTRLTVL.